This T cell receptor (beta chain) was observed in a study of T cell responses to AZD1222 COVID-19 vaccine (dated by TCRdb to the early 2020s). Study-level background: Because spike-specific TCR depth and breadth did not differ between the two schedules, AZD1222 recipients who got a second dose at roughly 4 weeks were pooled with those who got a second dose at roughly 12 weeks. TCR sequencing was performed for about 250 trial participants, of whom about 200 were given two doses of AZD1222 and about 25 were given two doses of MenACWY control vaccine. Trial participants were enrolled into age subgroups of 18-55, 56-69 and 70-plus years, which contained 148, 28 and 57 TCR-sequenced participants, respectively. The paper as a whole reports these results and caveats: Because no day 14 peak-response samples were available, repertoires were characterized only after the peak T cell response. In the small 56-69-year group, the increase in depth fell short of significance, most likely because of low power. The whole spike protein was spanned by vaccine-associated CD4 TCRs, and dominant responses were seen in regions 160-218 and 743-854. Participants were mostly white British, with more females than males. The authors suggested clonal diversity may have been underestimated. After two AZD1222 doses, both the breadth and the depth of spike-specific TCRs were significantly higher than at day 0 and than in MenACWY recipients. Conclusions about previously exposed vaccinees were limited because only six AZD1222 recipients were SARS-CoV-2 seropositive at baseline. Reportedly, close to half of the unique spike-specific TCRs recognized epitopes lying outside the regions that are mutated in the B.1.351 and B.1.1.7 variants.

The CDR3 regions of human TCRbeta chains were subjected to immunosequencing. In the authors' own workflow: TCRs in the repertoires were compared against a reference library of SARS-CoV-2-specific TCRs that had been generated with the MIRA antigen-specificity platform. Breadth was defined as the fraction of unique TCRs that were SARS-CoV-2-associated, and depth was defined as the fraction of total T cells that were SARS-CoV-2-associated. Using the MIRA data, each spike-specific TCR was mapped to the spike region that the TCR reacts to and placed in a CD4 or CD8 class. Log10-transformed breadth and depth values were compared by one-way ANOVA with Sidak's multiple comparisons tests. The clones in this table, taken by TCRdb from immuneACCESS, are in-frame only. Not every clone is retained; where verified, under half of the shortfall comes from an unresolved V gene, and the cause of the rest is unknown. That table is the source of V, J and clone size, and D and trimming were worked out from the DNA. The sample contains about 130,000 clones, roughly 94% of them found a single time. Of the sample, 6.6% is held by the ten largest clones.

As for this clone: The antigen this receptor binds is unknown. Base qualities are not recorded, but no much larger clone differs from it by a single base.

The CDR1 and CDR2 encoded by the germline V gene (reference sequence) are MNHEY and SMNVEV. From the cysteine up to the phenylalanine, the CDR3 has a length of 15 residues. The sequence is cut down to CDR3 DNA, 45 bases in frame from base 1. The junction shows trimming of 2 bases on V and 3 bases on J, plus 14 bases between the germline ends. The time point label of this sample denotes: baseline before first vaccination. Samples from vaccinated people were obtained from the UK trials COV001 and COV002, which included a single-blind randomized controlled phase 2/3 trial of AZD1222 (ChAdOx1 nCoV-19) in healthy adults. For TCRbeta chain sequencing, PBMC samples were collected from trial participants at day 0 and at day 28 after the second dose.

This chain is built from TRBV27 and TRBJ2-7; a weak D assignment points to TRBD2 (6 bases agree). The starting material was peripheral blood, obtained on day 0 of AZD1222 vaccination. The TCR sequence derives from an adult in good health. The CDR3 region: CASSLRAEGIYEQYF. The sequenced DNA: TGTGCCAGCAGTTTAAGAGCGGAGGGGATCTACGAGCAGTACTTC.